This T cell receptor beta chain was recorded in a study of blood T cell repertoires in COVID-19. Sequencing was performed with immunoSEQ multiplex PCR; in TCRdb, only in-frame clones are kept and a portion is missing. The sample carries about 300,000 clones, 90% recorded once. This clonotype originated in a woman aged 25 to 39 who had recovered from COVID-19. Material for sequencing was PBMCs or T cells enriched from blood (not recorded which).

CDR3 loop: CSVRVSYEQYF. The DNA of the CDR3 is TGCAGCGTCAGGGTATCCTACGAGCAGTACTTC. The chain links TRBV29-1 to TRBJ2-7, with TRBD1 as a possible D gene (5 bases). CDR1 is SQVTM, CDR2 ANQGSEA, per germline. This CDR3 has 11 amino acids. Trimming took 6 bases from V and 1 from J, leaving 7 bases between them.